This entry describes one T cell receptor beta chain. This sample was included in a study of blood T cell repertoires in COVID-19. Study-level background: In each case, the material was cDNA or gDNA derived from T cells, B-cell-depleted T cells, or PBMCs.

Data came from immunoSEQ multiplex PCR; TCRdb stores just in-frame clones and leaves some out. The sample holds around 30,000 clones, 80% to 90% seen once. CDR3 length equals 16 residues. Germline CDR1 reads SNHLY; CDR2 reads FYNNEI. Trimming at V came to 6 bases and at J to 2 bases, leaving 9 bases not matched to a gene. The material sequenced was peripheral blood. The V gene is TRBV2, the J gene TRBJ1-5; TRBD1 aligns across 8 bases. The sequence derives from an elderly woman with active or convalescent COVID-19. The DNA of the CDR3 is TGTGCCAGCAGCTACAGGGGGGTCAGGGGCAATCAGCCCCAGCATTTT. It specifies CASSYRGVRGNQPQHF.